This T cell receptor beta chain was documented in a study of blood T cell repertoires in COVID-19. Assay used: immunoSEQ multiplex PCR; TCRdb lists only in-frame clones, some missing. The sample has 400,000 to 500,000 clones; roughly 90% are singletons. CDR1 is MDHEN, CDR2 SYDVKM, per germline. The CDR3 is 15 amino acids. Trimming removed 6 bases at V and 1 base at J, with 16 bases between. The source material was PBMCs or T cells enriched from blood (not recorded which). The V and J genes are TRBV28 and TRBJ2-7; D uncertain. The TCR sequence derives from a woman under 30 who had been exposed to COVID-19. In DNA, the CDR3 is TGTGCCAGCAGACTGCGTTTGTTAAGTTCCTACGAGCAGTACTTC. It codes for CASRLRLLSSYEQYF.